This record covers a single T cell receptor (beta chain). The antigen is undetermined. The data originate from a study of OX40 agonist ivuxolimab in advanced cancers. The wider study: A male proportion of 82.7% was recorded, with mean age roughly 60 years and range 23 to 79. Study-wide results and limits: Clonal expansion among partial responders at 0.1-3.0 mg/kg ranked near the lowest.

Germline CDR1 reads LNHDA; CDR2 reads SQIVND (reference sequence). The CDR3 is 14 amino acids. V lost 6 bases to trimming and J lost 3 bases; unmatched junction nucleotides: 2. At baseline, cycle 4 day 1, and cycle 7 day 1, blood was sampled. The method was immunoSEQ multiplex PCR; TCRdb's version includes in-frame clones alone and lacks a portion of them. The data show some 71,000 clones, with around 83% seen just once and around 0.77% held by the top ten. The chain uses TRBV19 and TRBJ1-2; 12 bases map to TRBD1. The receptor comes from an adult with an advanced solid tumor such as melanoma, head and neck, liver or kidney cancer. The sequencing used CD4+ or CD8+ T cells sorted from blood, collected in a trial of the OX40 agonist ivuxolimab. The CDR3 region has the DNA TGTGCCAGTAGGGGGACAGGGGGCGACTATGGCTACACCTTC. Its protein is CASRGTGGDYGYTF.